The sequence of this T cell receptor (beta chain) was determined in a study of T-cell reconstitution after alpha-beta-depleted transplantation in children. Overall study results and limits: Elevated TCRbeta diversity at day 60 was traced, in some patients, to surviving recipient T cells and thymic progenitors.

The CDR3 sequence is 16 residues long. The junction had 6 bases not matched to a gene; V was cut back by 4 bases and J by 5 bases. CDR1 and CDR2 (germline): SGHTA, FQGTGA. Preparation of the TCRbeta library used unique molecular identifiers. Each CDR3 protein is one row after TCRdb ran MiXCR on the PCR reads. Of 450,000 to 550,000 distinct CDR3 sequences listed, approximately 10% are singletons. In this sample, this clonotype turned up a few times. Its antigen is unidentified. Specimen: PBMCs, mostly from graft donor cells, collected 180 days after TCRalphabeta/CD19-depleted stem cell transplant. This receptor was identified in a female patient aged 2 to 10 who had a stem cell transplant for aplastic anemia, so the T cells may come from the graft donor. The chain couples TRBV7-3 to TRBJ2-5, with TRBD2 matching over 14 bases. The CDR3 here is CASSWGLAGASETQYF. CDR3 in DNA: TGTGCCAGCAGCTGGGGACTAGCGGGAGCTAGCGAGACCCAGTACTTC.